The 26 T cell receptor beta chains listed next were all sequenced from one sample in a study of T cells in localized non-small cell lung cancer. Sequencing used immunoSEQ multiplex PCR; TCRdb keeps in-frame clones, though not all of them. The repertoire consists of about 3,400 clones, with around 50% occurring once and the leading ten covering just over 4.5%. Specimen: lymph node tissue, collected before any cancer treatment. These receptors all come from a woman between 18 and 55 years old with stage I lung adenocarcinoma.

This clone occurred a few times. The chain joins TRBV2 to TRBJ2-5, with D perhaps matching TRBD2 (7 bases). The CDR3 runs 14 residues. The germline V gene has CDR1 SNHLY and CDR2 FYNNEI. V lost 7 bases and J lost 2, with 14 bases in between. CDR3 protein: CASNQGGGQETQYF. Written as DNA, the CDR3 is TGTGCCAGCAACCAAGGGGGGGGGCAAGAGACCCAGTACTTC.

The chain combines TRBV18 with TRBJ2-2; 8 nucleotides agree with TRBD1. This CDR3 comprises 16 residues. V trimming: 5 bases; J trimming: 0 bases; junction bases outside the gene matches: 5. Looked up from germline, CDR1 is KGHSH and CDR2 is LQKENI. Written as DNA, the CDR3 is TGTGCCAGCTCAGCCTGGACAGGGCCGAACACCGGGGAGCTGTTTTTT. As protein: CASSAWTGPNTGELFF.

The chain uses TRBV11-3 and TRBJ2-7, with TRBD2 identical over 9 bases. Germline CDR1 is SGHNT and CDR2 is YENEEA. With 0 bases clipped from V and 7 bases from J, the junction kept 10 bases outside the gene matches. CDR3 length equals 16 residues. The CDR3 loop is CASSLDDSGSLWEQYF. CDR3 in DNA: TGTGCCAGCAGCTTAGATGATAGCGGGAGTTTGTGGGAGCAGTACTTC.

The chain joins TRBV23-1 to TRBJ2-4; the D gene is possibly TRBD1 (6 bases). TRBV23-1 is sorted into the ORF group, with uncertain function. This CDR3 region has 15 residues. V was cut by 4 bases and J by 9 bases, with 19 bases left in between. DNA for the CDR3: TGCGCCAGCAGTCGGCCACAGGGACGGGTTTTCATTCAGTACTTC. It encodes CASSRPQGRVFIQYF.

The rearrangement uses TRBV6-8 and TRBJ1-1; D is unresolved. The length of the CDR3 is 13 residues. Deletions cut 4 bases from V and 3 bases from J, with 9 bases between. Germline V gives CDR1 MNHGY, CDR2 SAAAGT. CDR3 in amino acids: CASSWISDTEAFF. For the CDR3, the DNA is TGTGCCAGCAGTTGGATTAGCGACACTGAAGCTTTCTTT.

The rearrangement uses TRBV11-3 and TRBJ1-2; weak D call: TRBD1 (6 bases). The CDR3 contains 15 residues. With 2 bases removed from V and 4 bases from J, the gap between germline ends came to 14 bases. Germline V CDR1 and CDR2: SGHNT, YENEEA. The CDR3 sequence: CASSLFSGGGYGYTF. The CDR3 region has the DNA TGTGCCAGCAGCTTATTTTCCGGGGGCGGCTATGGCTACACCTTC.

This clone has only a few counts. The CDR3 is CASSLVLGMGYNEQFF. CDR3 coding DNA: TGTGCCAGCAGCTTAGTATTAGGGATGGGCTACAATGAGCAGTTCTTC. V gene TRBV7-5 combines with J gene TRBJ2-1. TRBV7-5 is classified as a pseudogene. The CDR3 is 16 residues long.

CDR3 sequence: CASSPRTGGSGSSEQFF. The DNA for the CDR3 is TGTGCCAGCTCACCGCGGACGGGGGGGAGCGGTTCATCCGAGCAGTTCTTC. This chain connects TRBV18 to TRBJ2-1; 8 bases match TRBD2. V trimming: 3 bases; J trimming: 10 bases; junction bases outside the gene matches: 17. The CDR3 contains 17 residues. Germline assignment: CDR1 KGHSH and CDR2 LQKENI.

V usage is TRBV6-8 and J usage is TRBJ2-7, with 10 bases aligning to TRBD2. V shed 7 bases, J shed 4 bases, and the junction held 4 bases outside the gene matches. Germline loops: CDR1 MNHGY, CDR2 SAAAGT. The CDR3 extends over 13 amino acids. DNA of the CDR3: TGTGCCAGCAAGGCTAGCGGGAGTTACGAGCAGTACTTC. Amino acids: CASKASGSYEQYF.

This clone was observed a single time. V usage is TRBV29-1 and J usage is TRBJ2-1; no reliable D call. Trimming shortened V by 2 bases and J by 1 base, and 9 bases separated the two germline ends. The CDR3 has 14 residues. Germline CDR1 reads SQVTM; CDR2 reads ANQGSEA. The CDR3: CSVELLRSYNEQFF. The CDR3 nucleotides read TGCAGCGTTGAACTCCTCAGGTCCTACAATGAGCAGTTCTTC.

J is TRBJ2-3 and V is TRBV15; 7 bases line up with TRBD2. This CDR3 spans 16 amino acids. Germline CDR1 and CDR2: LNHNV and YYDKDF (reference sequence). Germline trimming cut 0 bases from V and 4 bases from J; bases unmatched to any gene: 7. The CDR3 reads CATSRDRAGEADTQYF. In DNA, the CDR3 is TGTGCCACCAGCAGAGATCGGGCGGGAGAGGCAGATACGCAGTATTTT.

Only a few counts were recorded for this clone. This rearrangement joins TRBV9 to TRBJ2-7; 8 positions match TRBD1. Germline loops: CDR1 SGDLS, CDR2 YYNGEE. CDR3 length: 14 amino acids. With V trimmed by 5 bases and J by 3 bases, 7 bases remained unmatched. The CDR3 here is CASSRQGIFYEQYF. The CDR3 coding sequence is TGTGCCAGCAGTCGACAGGGGATCTTCTACGAGCAGTACTTC.

This clone occurred once. V usage is TRBV19 and J usage is TRBJ2-7; maybe TRBD1 (6 bases). Germline V gene sequence: CDR1 LNHDA, CDR2 SQIVND (reference sequence). Trimming pared 6 bases from V and 2 bases from J, leaving 17 bases between. The length of the CDR3 is 15 residues. CDR3 amino acids: CASRDRTVSTYEQYF. Written as DNA, the CDR3 is TGTGCCAGTAGAGATAGGACAGTCTCAACCTACGAGCAGTACTTC.

The chain links TRBV28 to TRBJ1-5, with 7 bases lining up with TRBD1. J lost 1 base, V lost 4 bases, and 4 bases had no gene match. The CDR3 is made up of 15 amino acids. Germline CDR1 is MDHEN and CDR2 is SYDVKM. CDR3 nucleotides: TGTGCCAGCAGTTACAGGGGAGAGAGCAATCAGCCCCAGCATTTT. This codes for CASSYRGESNQPQHF.

The chain has TRBV11-3 and TRBJ1-2; D is perhaps TRBD1 (6 bases). CDR1 and CDR2 (germline): SGHNT, YENEEA. This CDR3 spans 14 amino acids. Trimming removed 0 bases from V and 8 bases from J, with 13 bases in between. CDR3 loop: CASSLDQGGRGYTF. The CDR3 nucleotides read TGTGCCAGCAGCTTAGATCAAGGGGGTAGAGGCTACACCTTC.

This clone occurred a few times. The chain recombines TRBV9 with TRBJ2-1; D tentatively fits TRBD1 or TRBD2 (5 bases each). Germline CDR1 is SGDLS and CDR2 is YYNGEE. The V gene lost 5 bases and the J gene lost 7 bases, with 13 bases spanning the gap. The CDR3 contains 13 residues. CDR3 sequence reads: CASSEVWGNEQFF. The DNA for the CDR3 is TGTGCCAGCAGTGAAGTTTGGGGGAATGAGCAGTTCTTC.

The CDR3, as DNA: TGTGCCACCAGCAGAGATTGGGGAAGGGACACCGGGGAGCTGTTTTTT. Protein sequence: CATSRDWGRDTGELFF. The chain couples TRBV15 to TRBJ2-2; D not resolved. Germline V gene sequence: CDR1 LNHNV, CDR2 YYDKDF (reference sequence). V was cut by 0 bases and J by 3 bases, with 11 bases left in between. This CDR3 region has 16 residues. The full variable domain, its missing parts supplied by reference TRBV15 and TRBJ2-2, is DAMVIQNPRYQVTQFGKPVTLSCSQTLNHNVMYWYQQKSSQAPKLLFHYYDKDFNNEADTPDNFQSRRPNTSFCFLDIRSPGLGDTAMYLCATSRDWGRDTGELFFGEGSRLTVL.

The genes are TRBV28 and TRBJ2-1, with TRBD1 matching 7 bases. CDR3 length: 14 amino acids. Germline CDR1 MDHEN, CDR2 SYDVKM. Unmatched junction bases numbered 13, after V lost 10 bases and J lost 7 bases. The CDR3 sequence: CAIAERQGVNEQFF. CDR3 coding DNA: TGTGCCATCGCTGAGAGACAGGGTGTTAATGAGCAGTTCTTC.

By sample share, this clone is medium-sized (0.01 to 0.1%). The rearrangement links TRBV9 to TRBJ2-5; D call uncertain. The CDR3 is 13 residues long. V shed 5 bases and J shed 3 bases, with 11 bases lying between them. The V gene's germline CDR1 is SGDLS and CDR2 YYNGEE. Here the CDR3 reads CASSDYIEETQYF. The DNA of the CDR3 is TGTGCCAGCAGTGATTATATAGAAGAGACCCAGTACTTC.

This chain uses TRBV28 with TRBJ2-3; 8 bases align to TRBD2. There are 13 residues in the CDR3. V lost 5 bases and J lost 6; bases outside the gene matches: 4. Germline CDR1 is MDHEN and CDR2 is SYDVKM. The CDR3 DNA reads TGTGCCAGCAGTCCAAGCGGGAGCGATACGCAGTATTTT. Protein: CASSPSGSDTQYF.

The gene calls are TRBV2 and TRBJ2-1, with 13 bases fitting TRBD2. The CDR3 spans 16 residues. Germline-derived CDR1 and CDR2 are SNHLY and FYNNEI. V trimming: 7 bases; J trimming: 8 bases; junction bases outside the gene matches: 11. The CDR3 coding sequence is TGTGCCAGCACCGAGACTAGCGGGAGGCCCTGGGATGAGCAGTTCTTC. It encodes CASTETSGRPWDEQFF. The complete variable domain, with remaining parts taken from reference TRBV2 and TRBJ2-1, reads EPEVTQTPSHQVTQMGQEVILRCVPISNHLYFYWYRQILGQKVEFLVSFYNNEISEKSEIFDDQFSVERPDGSNFTLKIRSTKLEDSAMYFCASTETSGRPWDEQFFGPGTRLTVL.

This clone has a handful of counts. The V and J genes are TRBV6-9 and TRBJ2-2; the match to TRBD2 covers 10 bases. Germline trimming cut 6 bases from V and 7 bases from J; bases unmatched to any gene: 2. The CDR3 is 13 amino acids. CDR1 MNHGY and CDR2 SVAAGI come from the germline V gene. The CDR3 protein is CASRLAGGGELFF. CDR3 sequence (DNA): TGTGCCAGCAGATTAGCGGGAGGCGGGGAGCTGTTTTTT.

This clone was detected only a few times. The chain has TRBV9 and TRBJ2-5, with a weak D call TRBD1 (6 bases). The length of the CDR3 is 15 residues. Germline CDR1 and CDR2: SGDLS and YYNGEE. The ends were cut back, 2 bases at V and 1 base at J, with 12 bases in the middle. The CDR3 protein is CASSVLQGLQETQYF. CDR3 nucleotides: TGTGCCAGCAGCGTTTTACAGGGCCTCCAAGAGACCCAGTACTTC.

This clone has a single count. DNA for the CDR3: TGTGCCAGCTCACCACCGGGTAGGGCCAACGAGCAGTACTTC. Translated, it gives CASSPPGRANEQYF. The chain is built from TRBV18 and TRBJ2-7; D ambiguous. Trimming stripped 0 bases from V and 5 bases from J, with 11 bases between. The CDR3 length is 14 residues. The germline CDR1 and CDR2 sequences are KGHSH and LQKENI.

This clone has more than one count but fewer than ten. The chain recombines TRBV6-8 with TRBJ1-2, with D hard to call. Trimming took 2 bases from V and 2 from J, leaving 6 bases between them. This CDR3 has 13 residues. Germline V gene lookup returns CDR1 MNHGY and CDR2 SAAAGT. CDR3: CASSYIRNYGYTF. As DNA, the CDR3 is TGTGCCAGCAGTTACATACGGAACTATGGCTACACCTTC.

This clone has a handful of counts. The CDR3 sequence: CASSRQYSNQPQHF. For the CDR3, the DNA is TGTGCCAGCAGCCGGCAATATAGCAATCAGCCCCAGCATTTT. This sequence joins TRBV9 and TRBJ1-5; D remains unclear. This CDR3 is 14 amino acids long. Germline assignment: CDR1 SGDLS and CDR2 YYNGEE. V lost 4 bases and J 0 bases, leaving 8 bases between the germline ends.